One sample yielded the 21 T cell receptor beta chains listed below, sequenced in a study of blood T cell repertoires in COVID-19. Generated by immunoSEQ multiplex PCR, the TCRdb table keeps only in-frame clones and is missing some. The table records 200,000 to 250,000 clones, about four fifths of them present only once. The material sequenced was PBMCs or T cells enriched from blood (not recorded which). The receptor source for this set is a woman in her fifties or sixties who had recovered from COVID-19.

The chain carries TRBV12-3 or TRBV12-4 and TRBJ1-1, with D maybe TRBD1 (6 bases). The CDR3 covers 12 residues. The V end lost 3 bases, the J end lost 8 bases, and 10 bases lay between the germline ends. CDR3 in amino acids: CASSFTGLEAFF. The CDR3 DNA sequence: TGTGCCAGCAGTTTCACAGGGTTGGAAGCTTTCTTT.

V gene TRBV4-2 combines with J gene TRBJ2-3; no clear D gene. The CDR3 loop spans 12 amino acids. V shed 2 bases and J shed 6 bases, with 6 bases lying between them. Germline values: CDR1 LGHNA, CDR2 YNFKEQ. The DNA of the CDR3 is TGTGCCAGCAGCCAATACGGGGATACGCAGTATTTT. Its protein is CASSQYGDTQYF.

By its share, this clone is medium-sized (0.01 to 0.1%). V and J are TRBV9 and TRBJ2-3, with D possibly being TRBD2 (7 bases). The CDR3 spans 15 residues. Germline CDR1 is SGDLS and CDR2 is YYNGEE. V lost 4 bases, J lost 0 bases, and 12 bases lay in between. The CDR3 nucleotides are TGTGCCAGCAGCTCCGCGGGGGCTAGCACAGATACGCAGTATTTT. It yields the protein CASSSAGASTDTQYF.

The J gene is TRBJ1-6, the V gene TRBV5-1; D uncertain. V lost 2 bases and J 7 bases, leaving 10 bases between the germline ends. This CDR3 spans 14 amino acids. Per the germline V gene, CDR1 is SGHRS and CDR2 is YFSETQ. As DNA, the CDR3 is TGCGCCAGCAGCTTACCGGGAGCAAATTCACCCCTCCACTTT. This translates into CASSLPGANSPLHF.

This chain uses TRBV5-4 with TRBJ2-4; weak D call: TRBD1 (6 bases). Germline-derived CDR1 and CDR2 are SGHNT and YYREEE (reference sequence). The CDR3 runs 16 residues. V was cut by 1 base and J by 6 bases, with 17 bases left in between. For the CDR3, the DNA is TGTGCCAGCAGCTTGAGTAATACAGGGCTAGTAAACATTCAGTACTTC. Protein product: CASSLSNTGLVNIQYF. Looking up the rest from reference TRBV5-4 and TRBJ2-4 gives the full variable domain: ETGVTQSPTHLIKTRGQQVTLRCSSQSGHNTVSWYQQALGQGPQFIFQYYREEENGRGNFPPRFSGLQFPNYSSELNVNALELDDSALYLCASSLSNTGLVNIQYFGAGTRLSVL.

This rearrangement joins TRBV2 to TRBJ1-2, with a weak D call TRBD1 (5 bases). Trimming took 4 bases from V and 2 from J, leaving 8 bases between them. CDR1 is SNHLY, CDR2 FYNNEI, per germline. CDR3 length: 13 residues. The DNA of the CDR3 is TGTGCCAGCAGTGTCGACAGCAACTATGGCTACACCTTC. Translation gives CASSVDSNYGYTF.

In this sample, this clone turned up a few times. V and J are TRBV4-2 and TRBJ1-5; 10 bases are a match to TRBD1. The germline CDR1 and CDR2 sequences are LGHNA and YNFKEQ. Trimming cost V 3 bases and J 11 bases; bases outside gene matches: 10. This CDR3 comprises 15 residues. The CDR3 sequence: CASSQGTGVEWAQHF. The CDR3 DNA is TGTGCCAGCAGCCAGGGGACAGGGGTGGAATGGGCCCAGCATTTT.

As DNA, the CDR3 is TGTGCCAGCAGCTCAGGACAGTTCTATGGCTACACCTTC. It translates to CASSSGQFYGYTF. The rearrangement joins TRBV7-9 to TRBJ1-2; a weak D match, TRBD1 (6 bases). Germline CDR1 SEHNR, CDR2 FQNEAQ (reference sequence). Between the trimmed V and J ends, which lost 4 bases and 4 bases, there was a span of 10 bases. There are 13 residues in the CDR3.

This rearrangement joins TRBV11-2 to TRBJ1-3; D is unclear. The V gene lost 3 bases and the J gene lost 0 bases, with 6 bases spanning the gap. The CDR3 runs 14 residues. The germline CDR1 and CDR2 sequences are SGHAT and FQNNGV. This CDR3 is CASSFEHSGNTIYF. The CDR3 nucleotides read TGTGCCAGCAGCTTCGAACACTCTGGAAACACCATATATTTT.

The rearrangement uses TRBV4-1 and TRBJ2-1; perhaps TRBD2 as D (7 bases). CDR3 length: 15 residues. V lost 0 bases and J lost 9, with 15 bases in between. Germline V gene lookup returns CDR1 MGHRA and CDR2 YSYEKL. The CDR3 DNA reads as TGCGCCAGCAGCCAAGATTTTTCGGGGGGCGGTGAGCAGTTCTTC. This sequence encodes CASSQDFSGGGEQFF.

The gene calls are TRBV18 and TRBJ1-3, with D possibly TRBD1 on 6 matching bases. The CDR3 spans 16 residues. Trimming shortened V by 5 bases and J by 0 bases, and 14 bases separated the two germline ends. CDR1 KGHSH and CDR2 LQKENI come from the germline V gene. The CDR3 nucleotides read TGTGCCAGCTCAGCAAGGGACATGAGCTCTGGAAACACCATATATTTT. Residues: CASSARDMSSGNTIYF.

This chain links TRBV4-2 with TRBJ1-2, with D hard to call. Trimming took off 0 bases at V and 6 bases at J, with 11 bases between the two ends. Germline values: CDR1 LGHNA, CDR2 YNFKEQ. The CDR3 extends over 14 amino acids. The CDR3 here is CASSQEGPFDGYTF. DNA of the CDR3: TGTGCCAGCAGCCAAGAGGGCCCTTTCGATGGCTACACCTTC.

The chain combines TRBV28 with TRBJ1-2, with TRBD1 matching over 10 bases. The V segment lost 4 bases and the J segment 4 bases; nucleotides outside the gene matches: 6. This CDR3 comprises 15 residues. Germline V gives CDR1 MDHEN, CDR2 SYDVKM. DNA of the CDR3: TGTGCCAGCAGTTCCCGGACAGGGGGACCCTATGGCTACACCTTC. Translated: CASSSRTGGPYGYTF.

The CDR3: CASGPRTGEETQYF. CDR3 DNA: TGTGCTAGTGGTCCACGGACAGGGGAGGAGACCCAGTACTTC. The chain links TRBV12-5 to TRBJ2-5; 9 bases line up with TRBD1. This CDR3 comprises 14 residues. Germline V gene data show CDR1 as LGHNT and CDR2 as FRNRAP. Unmatched junction bases numbered 6, after V lost 5 bases and J lost 5 bases.

The rearrangement uses TRBV11-3 and TRBJ2-7, with TRBD1 identical over 10 bases. The CDR3 is 15 residues long. The V gene's germline CDR1 is SGHNT and CDR2 YENEEA. The V segment lost 8 bases and the J segment 6 bases; nucleotides outside the gene matches: 13. The CDR3 sequence is CASSKIGTGDGEQYF. The CDR3 DNA is TGTGCCAGCTCGAAGATCGGGACAGGGGATGGCGAGCAGTACTTC.

V is TRBV7-3 and J is TRBJ2-1; 12 bases map to TRBD2. The CDR3 loop spans 17 amino acids. The germline V gene has CDR1 SGHTA and CDR2 FQGTGA. J was trimmed by 4 bases and V by 5 bases; bases with no gene match: 9. The CDR3 DNA sequence: TGTGCCAGCAGCCCCCAATCCACTAGCGGGGGGTACAATGAGCAGTTCTTC. Amino acids: CASSPQSTSGGYNEQFF.

This clone was observed a few times. The rearrangement uses TRBV6-5 and TRBJ1-3; the match to TRBD1 covers 11 bases. The CDR3 loop spans 16 amino acids. Losses at the gene ends were 1 base for V and 3 bases for J; bases not matched to a gene: 2. CDR1 MNHEY and CDR2 SVGAGI come from the germline V gene. DNA of the CDR3: TGTGCCAGCAGTTACTGGACAGGGGGCGGTGGAAACACCATATATTTT. Protein product: CASSYWTGGGGNTIYF.

The chain has TRBV5-1 and TRBJ2-5; 11 bases align to TRBD1. Germline CDR1 SGHRS, CDR2 YFSETQ. Trimming took 0 bases from V and 4 from J; bases not matched to a gene: 5. The CDR3 contains 16 residues. The DNA of the CDR3 is TGCGCCAGCAGCTTGGGGGGACAGGGGGGCCGAGAGACCCAGTACTTC. Translation: CASSLGGQGGRETQYF.

The genes are TRBV29-1 and TRBJ2-7; a weak D match, TRBD1 (5 bases). The germline CDR1 and CDR2 sequences are SQVTM and ANQGSEA. The CDR3 extends over 12 amino acids. V gave up 5 bases and J gave up 5 bases, with 13 bases separating them. The CDR3 is CSVSPGFDEQYF. The CDR3 nucleotides read TGCAGCGTTAGCCCAGGGTTCGACGAGCAGTACTTC.

This clone was seen just once. This rearrangement joins TRBV7-6 to TRBJ2-5; 11 nucleotides agree with TRBD2. Looked up from germline, CDR1 is SGHVS and CDR2 is FNYEAQ. The CDR3 totals 17 residues. With V trimmed by 1 base and J by 4 bases, 8 bases remained unmatched. This CDR3 reads CASSLGYSGRVGETQYF. CDR3 DNA sequence: TGTGCCAGCAGCTTAGGATATAGCGGGAGGGTAGGAGAGACCCAGTACTTC.

This sequence joins TRBV3-1 (or the pseudogene TRBV3-2) and TRBJ2-7, with 16 bases fitting TRBD2. Looked up from germline, CDR1 is LGHDT and CDR2 is YNNKEL (reference sequence). The V segment lost 2 bases and the J segment 4 bases; nucleotides outside the gene matches: 5. The CDR3 is 17 residues long. CDR3 sequence: CASSQPGLAGGPYEQYF. DNA for the CDR3: TGTGCCAGCAGCCAACCGGGACTAGCGGGAGGGCCTTACGAGCAGTACTTC.